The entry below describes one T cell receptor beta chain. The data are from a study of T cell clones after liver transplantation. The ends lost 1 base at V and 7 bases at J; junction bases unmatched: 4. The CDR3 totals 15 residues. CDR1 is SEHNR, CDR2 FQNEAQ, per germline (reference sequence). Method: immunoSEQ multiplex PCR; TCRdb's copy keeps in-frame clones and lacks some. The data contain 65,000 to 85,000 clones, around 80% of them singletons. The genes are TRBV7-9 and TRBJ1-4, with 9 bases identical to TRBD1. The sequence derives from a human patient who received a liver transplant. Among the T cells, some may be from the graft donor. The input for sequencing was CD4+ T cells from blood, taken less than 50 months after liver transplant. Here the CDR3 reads CASSLETGGGEKLFF. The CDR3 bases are TGTGCCAGCAGCTTAGAGACAGGGGGAGGTGAAAAACTGTTTTTT.